This TCR beta chain came from a study of blood T cell repertoires in COVID-19. Turning to the study itself: Some COVID-19 samples were acute and others convalescent; all came from the United States, Italy and Spain.

Trimming pared 6 bases from V and 7 bases from J, leaving 12 bases between. The length of the CDR3 is 11 residues. The V gene's germline CDR1 is SQVTM and CDR2 ANQGSEA. The study recruited people aged 18 to 89 years across roughly 25 US areas. Cohort assignment relied on participant-reported clinical history. Symptom resolution, clearance, or two negative PCRs marked the recovered donors of Cohort 3. The protocol was immunoSEQ multiplex PCR, while the TCRdb copy is restricted to in-frame clones and leaves out a portion. The repertoire holds hundreds of thousands of clones, with about 79% as singletons. This clone showed up just a few times.

Sequenced material: PBMCs or T cells enriched from blood (not recorded which). The chain combines TRBV29-1 with TRBJ1-2, with D tentatively TRBD1 (6 bases). This clonotype was sampled from a woman in her fifties or sixties who had recovered from COVID-19. This CDR3 is CSVQGNGGYTF. Here the CDR3 DNA reads TGCAGCGTCCAGGGGAACGGTGGCTACACCTTC.